The sequence of this T cell receptor beta chain was determined in a study of T cell responses to AZD1222 COVID-19 vaccine. Notes on the study in general: Just six people given AZD1222 tested seropositive at baseline. Only after the peak T cell response were repertoires sampled. Females outnumbered males among donors, who were mostly white British; clonal diversity was possibly underestimated.

With respect to this clone: Its antigen is not known.

Clones were read by immunoSEQ multiplex PCR, and TCRdb kept only the in-frame ones, dropping some. The sample records 95,000 to 100,000 clones, around 84% being singletons. Sequences were derived from peripheral blood, sampled on day 0 of AZD1222 vaccination. The origin of this receptor is an adult in good health.

This CDR3 is CASSSSTGVPTTEAFF. DNA for the CDR3: TGCGCCAGCAGCTCTTCGACAGGGGTTCCGACGACTGAAGCTTTCTTT. The J gene is TRBJ1-1, the V gene TRBV5-1; 8 positions match TRBD1. The CDR3 covers 16 residues. In germline, CDR1 is SGHRS, CDR2 YFSETQ. V lost 3 bases to trimming and J lost 5 bases; unmatched junction nucleotides: 12. Filled out from reference TRBV5-1 and TRBJ1-1, the complete variable domain reads KAGVTQTPRYLIKTRGQQVTLSCSPISGHRSVSWYQQTPGQGLQFLFEYFSETQRNKGNFPGRFSGRQFSNSRSEMNVSTLELGDSALYLCASSSSTGVPTTEAFFGQGTRLTVV.